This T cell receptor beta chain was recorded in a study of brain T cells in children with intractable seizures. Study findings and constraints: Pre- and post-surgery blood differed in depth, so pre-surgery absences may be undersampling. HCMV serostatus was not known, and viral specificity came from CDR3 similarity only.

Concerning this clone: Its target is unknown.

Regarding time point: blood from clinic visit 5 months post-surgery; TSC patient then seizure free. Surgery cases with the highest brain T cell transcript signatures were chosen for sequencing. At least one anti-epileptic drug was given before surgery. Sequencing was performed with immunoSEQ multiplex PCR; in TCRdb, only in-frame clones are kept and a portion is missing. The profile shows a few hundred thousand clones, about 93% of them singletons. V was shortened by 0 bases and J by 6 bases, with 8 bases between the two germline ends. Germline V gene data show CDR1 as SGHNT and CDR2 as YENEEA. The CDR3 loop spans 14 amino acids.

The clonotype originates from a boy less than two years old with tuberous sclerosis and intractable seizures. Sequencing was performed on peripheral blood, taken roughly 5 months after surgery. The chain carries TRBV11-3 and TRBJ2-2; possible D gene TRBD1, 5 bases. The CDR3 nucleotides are TGTGCCAGCAGCTTAGAAGTAGGGGCCGGGGAGCTGTTTTTT. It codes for CASSLEVGAGELFF. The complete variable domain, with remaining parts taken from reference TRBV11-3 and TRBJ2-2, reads EAGVVQSPRYKIIEKKQPVAFWCNPISGHNTLYWYLQNLGQGPELLIRYENEEAVDDSQLPKDRFSAERLKGVDSTLKIQPAELGDSAVYLCASSLEVGAGELFFGEGSRLTVL.